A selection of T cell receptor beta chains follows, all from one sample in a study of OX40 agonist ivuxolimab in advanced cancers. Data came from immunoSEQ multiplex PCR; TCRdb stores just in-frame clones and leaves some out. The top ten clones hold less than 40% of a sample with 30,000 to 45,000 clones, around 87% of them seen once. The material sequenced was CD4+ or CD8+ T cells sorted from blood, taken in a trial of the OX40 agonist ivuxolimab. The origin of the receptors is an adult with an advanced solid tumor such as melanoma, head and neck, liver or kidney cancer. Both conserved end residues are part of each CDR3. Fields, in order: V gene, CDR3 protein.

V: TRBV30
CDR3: CAWSQGVGNIQYF

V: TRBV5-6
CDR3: CASSSLTSGGHNEQFF

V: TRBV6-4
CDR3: CASSDRDIYGYTF

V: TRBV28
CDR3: CASSSYYEQYF

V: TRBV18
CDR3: CASSETGGGGYTF

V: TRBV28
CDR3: CASSSQDRVGEQYF

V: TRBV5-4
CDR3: CASSPGTDGRGYTF

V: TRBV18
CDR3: CASSPAGPTYEQYF

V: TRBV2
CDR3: CASNSGGFEKLFF

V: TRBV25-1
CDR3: CASSEGQRRGSQYF

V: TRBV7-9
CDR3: CASSLVGTGGGGYTF

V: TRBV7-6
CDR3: CASSKILGEQFF

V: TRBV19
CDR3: CASSILDTSGNTIYF

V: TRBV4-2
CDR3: CASSQTPEVPDTQYF

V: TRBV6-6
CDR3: CASSSVAAGELFF

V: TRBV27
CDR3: CASSLRGTGGWKLFF

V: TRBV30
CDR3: CALAGSTDTQYF

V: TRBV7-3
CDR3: CASSRDGNSYNEQFF

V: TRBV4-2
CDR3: CASSRITGDSNQPQHF

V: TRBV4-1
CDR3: CASSPSVLNEQFF

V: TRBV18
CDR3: CASSPRGRGSNTEAFF

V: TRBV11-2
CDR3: CASSFGRFTGELFF

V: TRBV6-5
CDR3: CASTQGAAGNTIYF

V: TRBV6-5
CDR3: CASSYRDTEAFF

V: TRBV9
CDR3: CASSVGRGSGNTIYF

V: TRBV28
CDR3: CASSLGQGFDEQFF

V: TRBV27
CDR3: CASSFNTIRGELFF

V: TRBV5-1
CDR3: CASEPGQGIGEQFF

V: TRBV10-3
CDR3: CAIRQGDEYGYTF

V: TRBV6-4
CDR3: CASRISGGNTGELFF

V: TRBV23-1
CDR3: CSAGLLRETQYF

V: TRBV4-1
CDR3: CASSQERRRGEKLFF

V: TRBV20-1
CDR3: CSASPYNEQFF

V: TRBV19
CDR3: CASSPGDETQYF

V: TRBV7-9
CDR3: CASSEGAGASTDTQYF